This T cell receptor (beta chain) appears in the sequencing data of a study of cytomegalovirus exposure and HLA in healthy donors. The PCR made use of 60 Vbeta and 13 Jbeta primers. TCRdb's copy holds only in-frame clones and misses some; the assay was immunoSEQ multiplex PCR. The data contain about 170,000 clones, under 85% of them seen just once; the ten biggest clones take up 2.5% to 3.5%. This clone was observed a few times. What it binds is unknown. Whole-study findings and limits: An analysis done earlier found most TCR beta V segments productive about 87% or about 30% of the time.

V was trimmed by 0 bases and J by 0 bases, leaving 14 bases between them. The CDR3 has 18 amino acids. Germline CDR1 SGHAT, CDR2 FQNNGV. This chain uses TRBV11-2 with TRBJ2-2; a possible D gene is TRBD2 (6 bases). Material for sequencing was PBMCs. The receptor's source is a female donor in good health and CMV-seronegative. CDR3 amino acids: CASSLDLTGGTNTGELFF. The CDR3 DNA is TGTGCCAGCAGCTTAGATCTAACTGGCGGGACGAACACCGGGGAGCTGTTTTTT.